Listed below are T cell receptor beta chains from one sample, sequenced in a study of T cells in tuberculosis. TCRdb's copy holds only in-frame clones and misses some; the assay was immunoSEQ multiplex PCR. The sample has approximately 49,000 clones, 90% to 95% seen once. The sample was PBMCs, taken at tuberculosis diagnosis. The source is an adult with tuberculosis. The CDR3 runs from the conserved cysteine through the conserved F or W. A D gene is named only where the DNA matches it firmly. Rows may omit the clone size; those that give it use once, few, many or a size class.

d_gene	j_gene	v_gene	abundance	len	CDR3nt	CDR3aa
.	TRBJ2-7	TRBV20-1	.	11	TGCAGTGCTAGAGTAGCCCACGAGCAGTACTTC	CSARVAHEQYF
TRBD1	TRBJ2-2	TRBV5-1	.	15	TGCGCCAGCAGCTGGGGACAGGCGGACACCGGGGAGCTGTTTTTT	CASSWGQADTGELFF
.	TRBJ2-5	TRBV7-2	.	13	TGTGCCAGCAGCCTTCAGTACCAAGAGACCCAGTACTTC	CASSLQYQETQYF
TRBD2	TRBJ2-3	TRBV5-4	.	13	TGTGCCAGCAGCCGCGCGCGGGAGAGTTCCACCTACTTT	CASSRARESSTYF
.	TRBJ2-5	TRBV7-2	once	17	TGTGCCAGCAGCTTAGGACGGTCAGGGTGGAGGGGAGAGACCCAGTACTTC	CASSLGRSGWRGETQYF
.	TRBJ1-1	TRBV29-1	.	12	TGCAGCGTTGAGATTGGGGCCACTGAAGCTTTCTTT	CSVEIGATEAFF
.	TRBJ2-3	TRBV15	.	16	TGTGCCACCAGCAGAGCTCTGGTCGGGGTGAAAGATACGCAGTATTTT	CATSRALVGVKDTQYF
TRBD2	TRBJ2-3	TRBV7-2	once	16	TGTGCCAGCAGCTCCGACCTGGCGGGAGGAGTAGAGATGCAGTATTTT	CASSSDLAGGVEMQYF
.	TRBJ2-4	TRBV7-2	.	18	TGTGCCAGCAGCTTTGTTCACATATCGGGGTCGGTCAAAAACATTCAGTACTTC	CASSFVHISGSVKNIQYF
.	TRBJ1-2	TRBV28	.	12	TGTGCCAGCATGAGAGTTTCGTCTGGCTACACCTTC	CASMRVSSGYTF
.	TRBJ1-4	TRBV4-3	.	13	TGCGCCAGCAGCCACCAGGGGACTGAAAAACTGTTTTTT	CASSHQGTEKLFF
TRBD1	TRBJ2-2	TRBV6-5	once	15	TGTGCCAGCAGTCCTCGGACAGGCTACACCGGGGAGCTGTTTTTT	CASSPRTGYTGELFF
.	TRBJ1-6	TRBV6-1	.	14	TGTGCCAGCAAATCGGACACCGTTAATTCACCCCTCCACTTT	CASKSDTVNSPLHF
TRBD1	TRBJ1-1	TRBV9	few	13	TGTGCCAGCAGCGTAGGGACAGGGGATAAAGCTTTCTTT	CASSVGTGDKAFF
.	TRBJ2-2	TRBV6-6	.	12	TGTGCCAGCAGGCGGATGGCCGGGGAGCTGTTTTTT	CASRRMAGELFF
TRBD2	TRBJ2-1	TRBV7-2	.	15	TGTGCCAGCAGCTTAACGAGCGGGAGGAACAATGAGCAGTTCTTC	CASSLTSGRNNEQFF
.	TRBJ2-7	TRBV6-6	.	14	TGTGCCAGCAGTTTCAGGACGGGAACCTACGAGCAGTACTTC	CASSFRTGTYEQYF
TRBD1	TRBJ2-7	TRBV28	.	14	TGTGCCAGCTCTGGTCGACAGGGATCCTACGAGCAGTACTTC	CASSGRQGSYEQYF
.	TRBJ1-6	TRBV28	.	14	TGTGCCAGCAAGCCAGGGCAGGTGGGTTCACCCCTCCACTTT	CASKPGQVGSPLHF
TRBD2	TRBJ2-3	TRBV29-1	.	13	TGCAGCGTGGCGGTTAGCGGGGCAGATACGCAGTATTTT	CSVAVSGADTQYF
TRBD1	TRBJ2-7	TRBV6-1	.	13	TGTGCCAGCAGTAAGACAGGGGCCTACGAGCAGTACTTC	CASSKTGAYEQYF
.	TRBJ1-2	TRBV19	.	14	TGTGCCAGTGGGGCCGAACAGGGCGTCGATGGCTACACCTTC	CASGAEQGVDGYTF
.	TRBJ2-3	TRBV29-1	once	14	TGCAGCGTTGAAGATCCGGTCGCTTATGATACGCAGTATTTT	CSVEDPVAYDTQYF
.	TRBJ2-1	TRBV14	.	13	TGTGCCAGCAGCCTAAACCAGTACAATGAGCAGTTCTTC	CASSLNQYNEQFF
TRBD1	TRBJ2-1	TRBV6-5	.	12	TGTGCCAGCAGTTACAGGGGGCTTGAGCAGTTCTTC	CASSYRGLEQFF
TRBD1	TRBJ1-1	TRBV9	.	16	TGTGCCAGCAGCCCCGCAGGGACAGGGACTGGTACTGAAGCTTTCTTT	CASSPAGTGTGTEAFF
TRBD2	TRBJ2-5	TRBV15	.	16	TGTGCCACCAGCGGTGGACTAGCGGGAGTTCAAGAGACCCAGTACTTC	CATSGGLAGVQETQYF
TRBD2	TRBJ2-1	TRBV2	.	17	TGTGCCAGCATCGGAACCCCGGGACTAGTTCCTCCGAATGAGCAGTTCTTC	CASIGTPGLVPPNEQFF
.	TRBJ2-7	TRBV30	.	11	TGTGCCTCGCAGGGAGGCCACGAGCAGTACTTC	CASQGGHEQYF
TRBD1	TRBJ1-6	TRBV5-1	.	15	TGCGCCAGCAGCCATCGGACAGGGTTTGATTCACCCCTCCACTTT	CASSHRTGFDSPLHF
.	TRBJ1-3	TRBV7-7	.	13	TGTGCTAGCAGCCGGGACAATGGAAACACCATATATTTT	CASSRDNGNTIYF
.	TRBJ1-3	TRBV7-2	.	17	TGTGCCAGCAGCCACACCCCTCTGCAGCTCAGGGCTGCCACCATATATTTT	CASSHTPLQLRAATIYF
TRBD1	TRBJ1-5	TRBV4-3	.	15	TGCGCCAGCAGCCAAGACCGACAGGGTAATCAGCCCCAGCATTTT	CASSQDRQGNQPQHF
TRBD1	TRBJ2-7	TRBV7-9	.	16	TGTGCCAGCAGCTTAGCCGCCGGGACAGCAACCTACGAGCAGTACTTC	CASSLAAGTATYEQYF
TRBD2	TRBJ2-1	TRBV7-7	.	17	TGTGCTAGCAGCTTAGGACTAGCGGGAACCCGCTACAATGAGCAGTTCTTC	CASSLGLAGTRYNEQFF
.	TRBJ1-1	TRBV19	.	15	TGTGCCAGTAGTGGCGGGGCCCATATGAACACTGAAGCTTTCTTT	CASSGGAHMNTEAFF
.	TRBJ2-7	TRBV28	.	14	TGTGCCAGCAGTTTATGGGGGGGTAGCTACGAGCAGTACTTC	CASSLWGGSYEQYF
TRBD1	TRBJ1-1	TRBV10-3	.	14	TGTGCCATCAGCTTAGGGGGCCCGAACACTGAAGCTTTCTTT	CAISLGGPNTEAFF
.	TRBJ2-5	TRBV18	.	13	TGTGCCAGCTCGCGGGGCGGACAAGAGACCCAGTACTTC	CASSRGGQETQYF
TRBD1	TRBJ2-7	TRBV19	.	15	TGTGCCAGTAGCATGACAGGGGGATCCTCCTACGAGCAGTACTTC	CASSMTGGSSYEQYF
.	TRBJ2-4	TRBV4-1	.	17	TGCGCCAGCAGCCACCCCGATCTGGGGGCTGCCAAAAACATTCAGTACTTC	CASSHPDLGAAKNIQYF
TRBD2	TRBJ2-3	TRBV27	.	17	TGTGCCAGCAGTTTGACTAGCGGGAGGTCCCTCACAGATACGCAGTATTTT	CASSLTSGRSLTDTQYF
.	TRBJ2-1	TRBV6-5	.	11	TGTGCCAGCATAACGGGCAATGAGCAGTTCTTC	CASITGNEQFF
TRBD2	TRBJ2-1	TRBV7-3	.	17	TGTGCCAGCAGCCTGGGGACTAGCGGGAGCTCCTACAATGAGCAGTTCTTC	CASSLGTSGSSYNEQFF
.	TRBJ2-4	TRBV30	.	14	TGTGCCTGGAGTATCCAGGGAACCAAAAACATTCAGTACTTC	CAWSIQGTKNIQYF
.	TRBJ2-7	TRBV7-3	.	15	TGTGCCAGCAGCCTGGGCCGCGGCGGGTCCTACGAGCAGTACTTC	CASSLGRGGSYEQYF
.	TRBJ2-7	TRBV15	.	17	TGTGCCACCAGCAGAGGGGCCCAAACAGGACCGTTAGTCGAGCAGTACTTC	CATSRGAQTGPLVEQYF
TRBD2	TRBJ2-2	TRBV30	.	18	TGTGCCTGGAGTCTCAGGGTTCGGGCTAGCGGGAGCCACGGGGAGCTGTTTTTT	CAWSLRVRASGSHGELFF